This T cell receptor (beta chain) is from a study of OX40 agonist ivuxolimab in advanced cancers. This clone has just one count. Its antigen remains unidentified. The table came from immunoSEQ multiplex PCR; TCRdb's copy has only in-frame clones and leaves some out. This sample has tens of thousands of clones, with 70% to 90% found just once. The germline V gene encodes CDR1 SGDLS and CDR2 YYNGEE. Trimming took 4 bases from V and 1 from J; bases not matched to a gene: 5. The CDR3 spans 15 residues. Study conclusions and caveats: The CD4+ and CD8+ T cells in the blood had expanded clonally by week 6 at 0.1 to 3.0 mg/kg.

The sequence was collected from an adult with an advanced solid tumor such as melanoma, head and neck, liver or kidney cancer. The sample consisted of CD4+ or CD8+ T cells sorted from blood, taken in a trial of the OX40 agonist ivuxolimab. V gene TRBV9 combines with J gene TRBJ2-1, with 7 bases matching TRBD1. CDR3 region: CASSPWDSSYNEQFF. The CDR3, as DNA: TGTGCCAGCAGCCCGTGGGACAGTTCCTACAATGAGCAGTTCTTC.